This T cell receptor beta chain originates from a study of cytomegalovirus exposure and HLA in healthy donors. Study results and limitations: Later on, a genetic analysis was performed. It linked a missense variant in DCLRE1C with V- and J-gene trimming of TCR beta.

All donors participated as healthy donors of bone marrow. In the case of this clone: As yet, its antigen is unknown.

The CDR3 contains 15 residues. V was clipped by 8 bases and J by 0 bases; unmatched bases: 4. Germline CDR1 and CDR2: LNHDA and SQIVND (reference sequence). Primers for the PCR totalled 60 Vbeta and 13 Jbeta. Authors' processing steps: Per a later analysis, the number of unique TCR beta chains was some 80 million, of which roughly 11 million were shared. Libraries were prepared by immunoSEQ multiplex PCR; TCRdb keeps only in-frame clonotypes and omits some of them. That table furnishes V, J and clone size, whereas the DNA furnished D and trimming. The sample shows roughly 140,000 clones, 82% of them seen only once.

Source material: PBMCs. This TCR was sampled from a male donor in good health and CMV-seronegative. The chain carries TRBV19 and TRBJ2-1, with 10 bases matching TRBD2. This CDR3 reads CASRERGGSYNEQFF. The CDR3 DNA sequence: TGTGCCAGTCGCGAGCGGGGGGGCTCCTACAATGAGCAGTTCTTC.